This TCR beta chain was captured by sequencing in a study of T cell responses to AZD1222 COVID-19 vaccine. Study results and caveats: Females made up more of the donors, who were largely white British, and clonal diversity may have come out too low. When two AZD1222 doses had been given, Spike-specific TCR breadth and depth rose.

Data came from immunoSEQ multiplex PCR; TCRdb stores just in-frame clones and leaves some out. The sample contains tens of thousands of clones, 65% to 85% of which appear only once. Note on this clone: Antigen specificity is unknown.

The CDR3 spans 16 residues. Germline lookup yields CDR1 MDHEN and CDR2 SYDVKM. Trimming took off 8 bases at V and 0 bases at J, with 19 bases between the two ends. Material: peripheral blood, obtained on day 0 of MenACWY control vaccination. The V and J genes are TRBV28 and TRBJ1-1; weak D call: TRBD1 (5 bases). This clonotype was sampled from an adult in good health. CDR3 DNA sequence: TGTGCCAGCGGAAATTTCCCGGGACGGCTGAACACTGAAGCTTTCTTT. This codes for CASGNFPGRLNTEAFF.